This TCR beta chain was identified during a study of blood T cell repertoires in COVID-19. Trimming removed 5 bases from V and 6 bases from J, with 10 bases in between. CDR1 SEHNR and CDR2 FQNEAQ come from the germline V gene (reference sequence). This CDR3 is built from 13 residues. Repertoires were generated with immunoSEQ multiplex PCR, while TCRdb's copy carries only in-frame clones and drops some. The sample holds roughly 25,000 clones, approximately 85% seen once. Source material: peripheral blood. The chain has TRBV7-9 and TRBJ1-4; D is undetermined. This TCR derives from an older man in a cohort sampled during active COVID-19. Written as DNA, the CDR3 is TGTGCCAGCAGCCCTCCCGTTGATGAAAAACTGTTTTTT. Its protein is CASSPPVDEKLFF. Full variable domain (rest looked up from reference TRBV7-9 and TRBJ1-4): DTGVSQNPRHKITKRGQNVTFRCDPISEHNRLYWYRQTLGQGPEFLTYFQNEAQLEKSRLLSDRFSAERPKGSFSTLEIQRTEQGDSAMYLCASSPPVDEKLFFGSGTQLSVL.